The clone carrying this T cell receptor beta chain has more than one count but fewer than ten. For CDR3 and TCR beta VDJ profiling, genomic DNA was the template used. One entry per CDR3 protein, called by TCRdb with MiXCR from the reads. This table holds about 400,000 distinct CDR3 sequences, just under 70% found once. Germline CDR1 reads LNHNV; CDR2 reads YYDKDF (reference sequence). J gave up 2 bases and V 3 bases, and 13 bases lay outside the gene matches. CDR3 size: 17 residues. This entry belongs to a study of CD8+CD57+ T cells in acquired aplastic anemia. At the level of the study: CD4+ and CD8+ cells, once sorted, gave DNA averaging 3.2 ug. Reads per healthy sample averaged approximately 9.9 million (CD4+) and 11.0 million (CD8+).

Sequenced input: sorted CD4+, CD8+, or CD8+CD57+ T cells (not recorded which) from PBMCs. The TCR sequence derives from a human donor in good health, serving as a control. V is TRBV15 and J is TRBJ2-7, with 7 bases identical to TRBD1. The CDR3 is CATSSLAPGTEAYEQYF. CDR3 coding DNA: TGTGCCACCAGCAGCTTAGCTCCCGGGACAGAGGCCTACGAGCAGTACTTC.